Presented here are 15 T cell receptor beta chains from one specimen sequenced in a study of blood T cell repertoires in COVID-19 (dated by TCRdb to the early 2020s). The library relied on the immunoSEQ multiplex PCR assay. In TCRdb, the immuneACCESS table is reduced to in-frame sequences with V and J assigned. These tables do not hold every clone; where another copy was compared, an unresolved V gene accounts for under half, and the others remain unexplained. The sample table contains about 190,000 clones; only one count was recorded for around 90% of them. The ten largest make up 4.4% of the sample. Input material: peripheral blood. The receptors derive from a human donor in a cohort sampled during active COVID-19.

V and J are TRBV6-2 or TRBV6-3 and TRBJ1-6; 9 bases are shared with TRBD1. V lost 4 bases to trimming and J lost 6 bases; unmatched junction nucleotides: 4. Germline loops: CDR1 MNHEY, CDR2 SVGEGT. The CDR3 has 15 amino acids. This CDR3 is CASSSYRGPNSPLHF. CDR3 DNA sequence: TGTGCCAGCAGTTCTTACAGGGGGCCTAATTCACCCCTCCACTTT.

The chain recombines TRBV10-3 with TRBJ1-6; 8 bases line up with TRBD1. This CDR3 region has 14 residues. Germline lookup yields CDR1 ENHRY and CDR2 SYGVKD. Losses at the gene ends were 5 bases for V and 5 bases for J; bases not matched to a gene: 2. As DNA, the CDR3 is TGTGCCATCAGTAAGACAGGGGATAATTCACCCCTCCACTTT. It codes for CAISKTGDNSPLHF.

This clone was recorded a few times. The chain joins TRBV5-1 to TRBJ2-1; 11 bases map to TRBD2. Germline trimming cut 1 base from V and 8 bases from J; bases unmatched to any gene: 8. The germline CDR1 and CDR2 sequences are SGHRS and YFSETQ. The CDR3 runs to 16 residues. The CDR3 nucleotides read TGCGCCAGCAGCTTGATAGCGGGAGGGCCCGAATATGAGCAGTTCTTC. This sequence encodes CASSLIAGGPEYEQFF.

This chain connects TRBV20-1 to TRBJ1-2; 7 positions match TRBD1. Losses at the gene ends were 3 bases for V and 4 bases for J; bases not matched to a gene: 11. The CDR3 consists of 15 residues. Germline CDR1 is DFQATT and CDR2 is SNEGSKA (reference sequence). CDR3 amino acids: CSASDQGGLFYGYTF. DNA for the CDR3: TGCAGTGCTAGTGATCAGGGGGGCCTATTCTATGGCTACACCTTC.

The rearrangement uses TRBV19 and TRBJ1-2; 10 bases align to TRBD1. Trimming cost V 1 base and J 8 bases; bases outside gene matches: 4. The length of the CDR3 is 14 residues. Per germline, CDR1 LNHDA and CDR2 SQIVND (reference sequence). In DNA, the CDR3 is TGTGCCAGTAGTATAGGAGGGACAGGGGAAGGCTACACCTTC. This codes for CASSIGGTGEGYTF.

The chain uses TRBV5-1 and TRBJ2-7; no firm D call. V dropped 3 bases and J dropped 3 bases, with 4 bases sitting between them. The CDR3 is 11 residues long. Germline V CDR1 and CDR2: SGHRS, YFSETQ. The CDR3, as DNA: TGCGCCAGCAGCTCCAACTACGAGCAGTACTTC. Protein: CASSSNYEQYF.

This chain links TRBV6-5 with TRBJ2-2, with D tentatively TRBD2 (6 bases). Germline CDR1 reads MNHEY; CDR2 reads SVGAGI. Trimming stripped 8 bases from V and 5 bases from J, with 12 bases between. This CDR3 comprises 13 residues. The CDR3, as DNA: TGTGCCAGCGCCCCTGGAGGGACCGGGGAGCTGTTTTTT. It is translated as CASAPGGTGELFF.

J is TRBJ1-1 and V is TRBV28; 9 bases agree with TRBD1. CDR3 size: 16 residues. Trimming took 4 bases from V and 4 from J; bases not matched to a gene: 10. Looked up from germline, CDR1 is MDHEN and CDR2 is SYDVKM. CDR3 region: CASSSPGTGKATEAFF. The CDR3 nucleotides read TGTGCCAGCAGTTCCCCAGGGACAGGGAAGGCCACTGAAGCTTTCTTT.

The V and J genes are TRBV5-4 and TRBJ2-3; TRBD2 agrees at 9 bases. The CDR3 contains 16 residues. Germline V gene sequence: CDR1 SGHNT, CDR2 YYREEE (reference sequence). Losses at the gene ends were 5 bases for V and 3 bases for J; bases not matched to a gene: 10. The CDR3 is CASSSAGGRVTDTQYF. In DNA, the CDR3 is TGTGCCAGCAGTTCGGCGGGAGGGAGGGTAACAGATACGCAGTATTTT.

The chain employs TRBV9 and TRBJ2-1; 14 bases are a match to TRBD2. The CDR3 loop spans 14 amino acids. The V gene end was trimmed by 4 bases and the J gene end by 14 bases; junction bases not matched to a gene: 8. Germline values: CDR1 SGDLS, CDR2 YYNGEE. This chain's CDR3 is CASSPRLAGGPKFF. CDR3 coding DNA: TGTGCCAGCAGCCCTCGACTAGCGGGGGGGCCGAAGTTCTTC. The entire variable domain, with the rest obtained from reference TRBV9 and TRBJ2-1, is as follows: DSGVTQTPKHLITATGQRVTLRCSPRSGDLSVYWYQQSLDQGLQFLIQYYNGEERAKGNILERFSAQQFPDLHSELNLSSLELGDSALYFCASSPRLAGGPKFFGPGTRLTVL.

The V call is TRBV30, the J call TRBJ1-4; D remains unclear. Trimming removed 0 bases from V and 7 bases from J, with 3 bases in between. The CDR3 contains 11 residues. Germline lookup yields CDR1 GTSNPN and CDR2 SVGIG (reference sequence). In nucleotides, the CDR3 is TGTGCCTGGAGTGTGAGTGAAAAACTGTTTTTT. Amino acids: CAWSVSEKLFF.

The J gene is TRBJ2-7, the V gene TRBV30; 9 bases line up with TRBD2. Looked up from germline, CDR1 is GTSNPN and CDR2 is SVGIG (reference sequence). This CDR3 is built from 13 residues. V lost 3 bases, J lost 6 bases, and 6 bases stayed unmatched. This chain's CDR3 is CAWRQEREVEQYF. For the CDR3, the DNA is TGTGCCTGGAGGCAAGAGCGGGAGGTCGAGCAGTACTTC.

Written as DNA, the CDR3 is TGTGCCAGTAGTATGCGGGACAGTTTAACCGGGGAGCTGTTTTTT. Its translation is CASSMRDSLTGELFF. The chain carries TRBV19 and TRBJ2-2, with D possibly matching TRBD1 (7 bases). The CDR3 runs to 15 residues. Deletions cut 3 bases from V and 5 bases from J, with 13 bases between. Germline lookup yields CDR1 LNHDA and CDR2 SQIVND (reference sequence).

The V and J genes are TRBV3-1 (or the pseudogene TRBV3-2) and TRBJ1-1; D not resolved. The CDR3 contains 13 residues. Germline V gives CDR1 LGHDT, CDR2 YNNKEL (reference sequence). Trimming left V 4 bases short and J 1 base short, with 7 bases between. In DNA, the CDR3 is TGTGCCAGCAGCCTACATGAGAACACTGAAGCTTTCTTT. Translated: CASSLHENTEAFF.

The chain uses TRBV9 and TRBJ2-3, with 7 bases that match TRBD2. Germline-derived CDR1 and CDR2 are SGDLS and YYNGEE. The length of the CDR3 is 16 residues. Germline trimming cut 0 bases from V and 7 bases from J; bases unmatched to any gene: 11. The CDR3 DNA follows: TGTGCCAGCAGCGTAGAGGTGGCTAGCGGTATGAATACGCAGTATTTT. Its translation is CASSVEVASGMNTQYF.